The 13 T cell receptor beta chains given below trace back to one sample, sequenced in a study of cytomegalovirus exposure and HLA in healthy donors. A multiplex PCR was run with 60 Vbeta primers and 13 Jbeta primers. Sequencing was performed with immunoSEQ multiplex PCR; in TCRdb, only in-frame clones are kept and a portion is missing. The data show 150,000 or so clones, more than 70% seen once. Material: PBMCs. The receptor source for this set is a boy between 2 and 10 years old in good health and CMV-seronegative.

This chain uses TRBV7-2 with TRBJ2-1, with 8 bases identical to TRBD1. Losses at the gene ends were 5 bases for V and 8 bases for J; bases not matched to a gene: 11. The CDR3 consists of 15 residues. Per germline, CDR1 SGHTA and CDR2 FQGNSA. The DNA of the CDR3 is TGTGCCAGCAGCGTCGACAGGGGAGTCTTCGATGAGCAGTTCTTC. This translates into CASSVDRGVFDEQFF.

Notes on this clone: The junction shows a germline mismatch at one end, possibly a read error. The genes are TRBV7-7 and TRBJ2-1; D may be TRBD2 (6 bases). Germline CDR1 SSHAT, CDR2 FNYEAQ (reference sequence). There are 15 residues in the CDR3. The chain's CDR3 is CASSPSVHSYNEQFF. The CDR3 DNA follows: TGTGCTAGCAGCCCTAGCGTCCACTCCTACAATGAGCAGTTCTTC.

V is TRBV19 and J is TRBJ2-1; the D gene is possibly TRBD2 (5 bases). The ends were cut back, 3 bases at V and 0 bases at J, with 9 bases in the middle. The length of the CDR3 is 15 residues. CDR1 is LNHDA and CDR2 is SQIVND in the germline V gene (reference sequence). CDR3 loop: CASSILEDSYNEQFF. In nucleotides, the CDR3 is TGTGCCAGTAGTATTTTGGAGGACTCCTACAATGAGCAGTTCTTC.

This rearrangement joins TRBV5-1 to TRBJ1-1; the match to TRBD1 covers 7 bases. V was pared by 0 bases and J by 4 bases, with 12 bases of the junction left unmatched. CDR1 and CDR2 from the germline V gene are SGHRS and YFSETQ. This CDR3 is built from 17 residues. This CDR3 reads CASSLVGAPRQGTEAFF. CDR3 coding DNA: TGCGCCAGCAGCTTGGTAGGGGCCCCTAGACAGGGCACTGAAGCTTTCTTT.

The gene calls are TRBV19 and TRBJ1-5; a possible D gene is TRBD1 (5 bases). Germline lookup yields CDR1 LNHDA and CDR2 SQIVND (reference sequence). The CDR3 consists of 14 residues. V was pared by 7 bases and J by 6 bases, with 16 bases between. CDR3: CASTPRGGTQPQHF. The CDR3 DNA sequence: TGTGCCAGTACCCCACGGGGGGGTACTCAGCCCCAGCATTTT.

The chain links TRBV27 to TRBJ2-7, with 10 bases that match TRBD1. V shed 3 bases, J shed 1 base, and the junction held 6 bases outside the gene matches. This CDR3 has 16 amino acids. CDR1 and CDR2 (germline): MNHEY, SMNVEV (reference sequence). The CDR3 DNA reads TGTGCCAGCAGTTTCCGGACAGGGGGTCTATCCTACGAGCAGTACTTC. Its translation: CASSFRTGGLSYEQYF.

The V call is TRBV19, the J call TRBJ1-3; D possibly corresponds to TRBD1 (5 bases). This CDR3 contains 16 residues. V lost 10 bases and J lost 0, with 19 bases in between. CDR1 and CDR2 (germline): LNHDA, SQIVND (reference sequence). Here the CDR3 reads CATGWGSQVSGNTIYF. CDR3 DNA sequence: TGTGCCACCGGGTGGGGCAGCCAGGTCTCTGGAAACACCATATATTTT.

The J gene is TRBJ2-7, the V gene TRBV18; 14 bases align to TRBD2. The CDR3 covers 15 residues. CDR1 KGHSH and CDR2 LQKENI come from the germline V gene. Trimming cost V 6 bases and J 5 bases; bases outside gene matches: 6. The CDR3 nucleotides read TGTGCCAGCTCCGGGACTAGCGGGAGAATACACGAGCAGTACTTC. Translation: CASSGTSGRIHEQYF.

Only a few counts were recorded for this clone. This sequence joins TRBV5-4 and TRBJ2-3, with 10 bases matching TRBD2. Unmatched junction bases numbered 4, after V lost 2 bases and J lost 4 bases. The germline gives CDR1 SGHNT, CDR2 YYREEE (reference sequence). The CDR3 covers 15 residues. The CDR3 protein is CASSLAGGGADTQYF. In DNA form, the CDR3 reads TGTGCCAGCAGCTTAGCGGGAGGGGGCGCAGATACGCAGTATTTT. Full variable domain (remainder filled in from reference TRBV5-4 and TRBJ2-3): ETGVTQSPTHLIKTRGQQVTLRCSSQSGHNTVSWYQQALGQGPQFIFQYYREEENGRGNFPPRFSGLQFPNYSSELNVNALELDDSALYLCASSLAGGGADTQYFGPGTRLTVL.

This clone was seen a handful of times. The J gene is TRBJ1-5, the V gene TRBV5-1; TRBD1 agrees at 12 bases. The CDR3 length is 18 residues. V was clipped by 2 bases and J by 2 bases; unmatched bases: 8. From germline, CDR1 is SGHRS and CDR2 YFSETQ. The CDR3 DNA follows: TGCGCCAGCAGCTTAGGGGACAGGGGGCTTACTGGCAATCAGCCCCAGCATTTT. Amino acid sequence: CASSLGDRGLTGNQPQHF.

The chain recombines TRBV25-1 with TRBJ2-7; TRBD1 is a possible D gene (5 bases). The CDR3 sequence is 12 residues long. The germline gives CDR1 MGHDK, CDR2 SYGVNS. V dropped 6 bases and J dropped 2 bases, with 8 bases sitting between them. The chain's CDR3 is CASSRETYEQYF. In DNA, the CDR3 is TGTGCCAGCAGCAGGGAAACCTACGAGCAGTACTTC.

The chain joins TRBV6-5 to TRBJ1-1, with a possible D match to TRBD1 (6 bases). Germline CDR1 is MNHEY and CDR2 is SVGAGI. Trimming took off 5 bases at V and 2 bases at J, with 15 bases between the two ends. There are 15 residues in the CDR3. The CDR3 is CASSTDRAYNTEAFF. The CDR3, as DNA: TGTGCCAGCAGTACGGACAGAGCGTACAACACTGAAGCTTTCTTT.

This chain uses TRBV10-3 with TRBJ2-7; TRBD2 matches at 7 bases. This CDR3 is 14 amino acids long. CDR1 is ENHRY, CDR2 SYGVKD, per germline. With V trimmed by 11 bases and J by 3 bases, 13 bases remained unmatched. The CDR3: CAGAAGDGGYEQYF. The DNA of the CDR3 is TGTGCCGGGGCGGCGGGAGACGGGGGCTACGAGCAGTACTTC.